Detailed here is one TCR beta chain. The target antigen is unknown. TCRdb fed the RT-PCR reads into MiXCR, producing one record per CDR3 protein. The table lists about 480,000 distinct CDR3 sequences, 25% of them singletons. The record originates from a study of response to subunit inactivated influenza vaccine. Study results and limitations: The authors suggested that every seasonal influenza vaccination recruits few new T cells.

Germline loops: CDR1 SGHRS, CDR2 YFSETQ. V was pared by 4 bases and J by 0 bases, with 14 bases between. This CDR3 region has 15 residues. This chain connects TRBV5-1 to TRBJ2-7, with D perhaps matching TRBD1 (6 bases). This TCR was recovered from a man aged 45-60 years who received an inactivated influenza vaccine. The specimen was CD4+ T cells sorted from PBMCs, collected about 5 days after vaccination. The CDR3 bases are TGCGCCAGCAGCCTCCAGGGGTCTCACTCCTACGAGCAGTACTTC. This codes for CASSLQGSHSYEQYF.